This T cell receptor (beta chain) was recorded in a study of blood T cell repertoires in COVID-19 (dated by TCRdb to 2019 to 2021). In the study overall: The collaborator samples originated in the United States, Italy and Spain and spanned the acute and convalescent phases of COVID-19. The material from the prospective study consisted of cDNA or gDNA derived from T cells, B-cell-depleted T cells, or PBMCs. Subjects who had been exposed to COVID-19, were actively infected with it, or had recovered from it provided the deeply sampled blood TCRbeta repertoires that made up the dataset. The repertoires were made available in a free public database intended to serve as a resource for research on the immune response to SARS-CoV-2. Samples were obtained from the ongoing ImmuneRACE study (first 160 participants) and from over 1,000 subjects provided by 6 global collaborators. Sample metadata almost always included a de-identified subject ID, COVID-19 status, age in years and sex. Where HLA class I and class II types were available, the types were taken from metadata supplied by the sample provider, not from assay-based typing. Points the paper makes about the study in general: How much clinical and demographic metadata was included differed by source and by participant, and the metadata was provided uncurated.

Collaborating institutions collected whole blood in K2EDTA tubes following their own protocols. For TCRbeta analysis, collaborator samples were shipped as frozen whole blood, as isolated PBMCs, or as DNA extracted from either sample type. At the junction V is shortened by 4 bases and J by 8 bases; bases outside the gene matches: 7. CDR1 and CDR2, per the germline V gene (reference sequence), are SGHNT and YYREEE. The CDR3 starts with the cysteine, ends with the phenylalanine, and has 14 residues. The CDR3 DNA has 42 bases and is translated from base 1. TCRbeta CDR3 regions were amplified from genomic DNA by means of the immunoSEQ Assay, a bias-controlled multiplex PCR. For the original study's pipeline: Within the assay, amplification of reference gene primers was used to estimate how many nucleated cells each sample contained. To quantify the absolute abundance of each unique TCRbeta CDR3 rearrangement, sequence reads were collapsed and filtered. For each sample, productive Simpson clonality was calculated by taking the square root of Simpson's diversity index across productive rearrangements. The table was pulled from immuneACCESS by TCRdb, which kept in-frame rearrangements only. Such tables lose some clones; where checked, under half of the loss comes from unresolved V genes, and the rest has no known cause. The V and J calls and clone size were taken over from that table, and D and trimming were inferred from the DNA. The sample table shows fewer than 400,000 clones, and 70% to 90% are seen once. The ten most abundant clones make up 3% of the sample.

Concerning this clone: There is no known antigen for this receptor. Base qualities were left out, and no much larger clone turns up one base away.

Rearrangement joined TRBV5-4 to TRBJ1-1, and 11 bases in between align with TRBD1. The sequence came from a human donor in a cohort sampled during active COVID-19. Source material: peripheral blood. The CDR3 region has the sequence CASSRKGQGAEAFF. At the DNA level, the sequence is TGTGCCAGCAGCCGAAAAGGACAGGGGGCGGAAGCTTTCTTT.